This TCR beta chain was observed in a study of T cell clonality in common variable immunodeficiency. Findings and caveats of the study: CVID subjects had higher TCRbeta clonality than healthy controls, most marked in about a third. In common variable immunodeficiency, TCR beta chains reportedly carried fewer deletions and N-nucleotide insertions. Links between repertoire features and CVID complications were heterogeneity-limited. The cause of increased CVID clonality remains unclear without subpopulation sequencing.

This CDR3 contains 11 residues. Trimming left V 3 bases short and J 1 base short, with 3 bases between. Germline V gives CDR1 SQVTM, CDR2 ANQGSEA. TCRdb's table, derived via immunoSEQ multiplex PCR, lists solely in-frame clones and lacks some. Recorded here are some 64,000 clones, with no singletons, and the ten leading clones hold around 1.7%. In this sample, this clone turned up many times. The antigen remains unidentified. The sequenced fragment ends 3 residues before the CDR3 boundary, so the rest is inferred from the germline J gene. This rearrangement joins TRBV29-1 to TRBJ1-1; no definite D call. The sequencing sample was made of peripheral blood mononuclear cells. This TCR came from a person between 18 and 75 years old in good health. The CDR3 sequence: CSVDRNTEAFF. Incomplete CDR3 DNA: TGCAGCGTTGACAGGAACACTGAA.